This TCR beta chain comes out of a study of graft-versus-host responses after intestinal transplantation (dated by TCRdb to 2020 to 2023). Context from the whole study: The transplants that recipients received were multivisceral, liver-intestinal, or isolated intestinal. Every recipient was given anti-thymocyte globulin induction, then maintenance tacrolimus and steroids for around three years. Graft-versus-host and host-versus-graft alloreactive T cell clones were tracked in the graft, circulation and bone marrow after intestinal transplantation using bulk TCR-beta CDR3 sequencing. To identify alloreactive clones, pre-transplant mixed lymphocyte reaction products were sequenced and compared with unstimulated pre-transplant donor and recipient T cells. A cohort of about two dozen intestinal transplant recipients, including one retransplant, was enrolled, and 3 patients lacking pretransplant specimens were excluded. Donor T cell macrochimerism was defined as a peak of at least 4% donor T cells among recipient peripheral blood mononuclear cells. Rather than going through the commercial service, samples from a few later patients were sequenced in-house on an Illumina MiSeq and processed with MiXCR. What the authors observed across the whole study: GvH clones were found in recipient bone marrow, and some of the GvH clones appeared earlier in ileal mucosa or blood, which is consistent with an intestinal mucosal origin. The relatively low number and heterogeneity of intestinal transplant patients limited the conclusions. In the allografts of patients with donor T cell macrochimerism, GvH to HvG T cell clonal ratios were high. Peak levels of circulating GvH clones were associated with declines in HvG clones early after transplant.

The library relied on the immunoSEQ multiplex PCR assay. In most patients, genomic DNA was isolated using the Qiagen DNeasy Blood and Tissue Kit and sent frozen to Adaptive Biotechnologies for TCR sequencing. Adaptive Biotechnologies carried out high-throughput TCR-beta CDR3 sequencing of genomic DNA for most patients. Regarding the original processing steps: Adaptive's ImmunoSEQ software supplied the TCR sequencing data for 18 patients, while MiXCR and VDJtools were used to process a few other patients. To correct CD4 versus CD8 sorting errors, any sequence found in both subsets at a frequency ratio below 5:1 was removed. Because the origin of CDR3 nucleotide sequences shared between donor and recipient could not be assigned, those sequences were removed. To be classed as alloreactive, a clone needed at least 2-fold expansion over unstimulated cells and a minimum CFSE-low frequency of 0.002% (template counts) or 0.001% (read counts). Clones were considered mappable if detected in sequenced pre-transplant spleen, lymph node, or MLR CFSE-low populations of the donor or recipient. The cumulative frequency of alloreactive clones was calculated as a percentage of all sequences, weighted by copy number. Here the immuneACCESS table is served through TCRdb, limited to in-frame sequences with V and J called. Missing clones are a known gap in these copies; in checked studies unresolved V genes cover under half, and the rest lacks a known reason. V, J and clone size are taken as reported in that table, and D and trimming were inferred from the DNA itself. Recorded for this sample are fewer than 150,000 clones; more than 90% of them occurred a single time. The ten top clones hold around 0.16% of the sample.

The CDR3 covers 13 residues, taking in both the cysteine and the phenylalanine. CDR3 DNA is the only sequence kept; it has 39 bases, read in frame from the first base. The germline V gene gives CDR1 as SGHVS and CDR2 as FNYEAQ. V was cut back by 3 bases and J by 5 bases, leaving a gap of 11 bases between them. About this clone itself: Its cognate antigen has yet to be identified. No quality values exist for individual bases; no much larger clone is one base distant.

The time point label here, explained by the study, means: cells obtained before transplantation from donor or recipient. CD3+CD4+ and CD3+CD8+ populations were FACS-sorted from unstimulated pre-transplant donor and recipient cells taken from spleen or lymph nodes. This sequence was found in a human donor who received an intestinal transplant. The material sequenced was unstimulated CD4+ T cells sorted from spleen or lymph node cells, taken before intestinal transplant. The chain employs TRBV7-6 and TRBJ2-7; TRBD2 is a possible D gene, resting on 5 matching bases. Here is the DNA: TGTGCCAGCAGCTTTTATACCGGGAACGAGCAGTACTTC. Its amino acids are CASSFYTGNEQYF. Where the CDR3 stops, the reference TRBV7-6 and TRBJ2-7 genes take over; the full variable domain is GAGVSQSPRYKVTKRGQDVALRCDPISGHVSLYWYRQALGQGPEFLTYFNYEAQQDKSGLPNDRFSAERPEGSISTLTIQRTEQRDSAMYRCASSFYTGNEQYFGPGTRLTVT.